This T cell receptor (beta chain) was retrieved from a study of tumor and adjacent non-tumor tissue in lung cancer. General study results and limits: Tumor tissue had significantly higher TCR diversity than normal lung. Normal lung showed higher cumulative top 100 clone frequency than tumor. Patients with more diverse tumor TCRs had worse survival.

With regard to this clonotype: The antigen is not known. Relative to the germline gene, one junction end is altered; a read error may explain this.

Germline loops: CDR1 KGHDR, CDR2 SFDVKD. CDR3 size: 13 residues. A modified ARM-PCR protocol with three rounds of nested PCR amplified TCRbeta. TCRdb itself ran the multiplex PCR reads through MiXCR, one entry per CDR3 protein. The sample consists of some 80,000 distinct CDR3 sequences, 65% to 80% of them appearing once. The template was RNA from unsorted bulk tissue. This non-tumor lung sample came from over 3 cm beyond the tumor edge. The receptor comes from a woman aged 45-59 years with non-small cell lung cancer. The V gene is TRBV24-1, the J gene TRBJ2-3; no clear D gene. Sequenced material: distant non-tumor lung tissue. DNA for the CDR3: TGTGACACCAGTGATTTGGGGAAGGATACACAGTATTTT. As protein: CDTSDLGKDTQYF.